The next 3 T cell receptor beta chains were all read from a single sample in a study of T cells expressing NK-cell markers. TCRdb reprocessed the 5' RACE reads, with one entry per CDR3 protein and no DNA. The sample has some 460,000 distinct CDR3 sequences. Sequenced material: blood T cells: a sorted CD56 or NKG2C T cell subset, CD4+ or CD8+ T cells, or bulk PBMC T cells (not recorded which). These receptors were collected from a woman aged 45-60 years in good health.

V is TRBV5-1 and J is TRBJ2-2. Germline CDR1 SGHRS, CDR2 YFSETQ. The CDR3 contains 14 residues. CDR3 sequence reads: CASSPSQASGELFF.

The chain couples TRBV15 to TRBJ1-1; TCRdb designates TRBD1, a call that cannot be tested without DNA. CDR1 is LNHNV and CDR2 is YYDKDF in the germline V gene (reference sequence). The length of the CDR3 is 19 residues. The CDR3 sequence: CATSTGPRDRGLMNTEAFF.

The CDR3: CASRETGNNSPLHF. The J gene is TRBJ1-6, the V gene TRBV6-5; TCRdb picks TRBD1, but there is no DNA to check that call. In germline, CDR1 is MNHEY, CDR2 SVGAGI. CDR3 length: 14 amino acids.